Following are 24 T cell receptor beta chains from one sample sequenced in a study of T cells after somatic rescue of genetic block. Only in-frame clones appear in the TCRdb table, and some are missing; sequencing was by immunoSEQ multiplex PCR. The repertoire holds over 95,000 clones, with just over 90% as singletons. The sample taken for sequencing was peripheral blood mononuclear cells (PBMCs). Receptors were obtained from a young woman.

The V call is TRBV29-1, the J call TRBJ1-1; D perhaps matches TRBD1 (5 bases). Germline V gives CDR1 SQVTM, CDR2 ANQGSEA. The CDR3 spans 11 residues. Trimming removed 8 bases at V and 10 bases at J, with 17 bases between. The CDR3 spells CSLQEGTSAFF. The DNA of the CDR3 is TGCAGCCTCCAGGAGGGGACCTCAGCTTTCTTT.

V usage is TRBV18 and J usage is TRBJ2-7, with D unclear. This CDR3 region has 16 residues. In germline, CDR1 is KGHSH, CDR2 LQKENI. V was pared by 3 bases and J by 5 bases, with 20 bases between. The CDR3, as DNA: TGTGCCAGCTCACCCCCCCGGGCAGCTTTTGGAAACGAGCAGTACTTC. It encodes CASSPPRAAFGNEQYF.

The V gene is TRBV12-2, the J gene TRBJ2-2; TRBD2 is the table's D call and was not checked against the DNA. TRBV12-2 is a pseudogene segment. CDR3 size: 16 residues. The CDR3 DNA reads TGTGCAAGTCGCTTAAAGTTGACGGGGGACACCGGGGAGCTGTTTTTT. As protein: CASRLKLTGDTGELFF.

This clone was recorded only once. V gene TRBV4-3 combines with J gene TRBJ1-6, with D possibly matching TRBD1 (6 bases). This CDR3 is 13 amino acids long. Germline CDR1 LGHNA, CDR2 YSLEER. Trimming took off 4 bases at V and 9 bases at J, with 10 bases between the two ends. The CDR3 is CASSPDRFSPLHF. The CDR3 nucleotides read TGCGCCAGCAGCCCTGACAGGTTTTCACCCCTCCACTTT.

The chain couples TRBV5-5 to TRBJ2-7, with D perhaps TRBD1 (6 bases). The CDR3 extends over 15 amino acids. The V end was cut by 3 bases, the J end by 0 bases, with 13 bases between. The germline V gene encodes CDR1 SGHKS and CDR2 YYEKEE (reference sequence). The CDR3 loop is CASSSSPGHSYEQYF. In DNA, the CDR3 is TGTGCCAGCAGCTCCAGTCCGGGACACTCCTACGAGCAGTACTTC.

This chain joins TRBV5-4 and TRBJ2-6; D call uncertain. The CDR3 loop spans 14 amino acids. Germline loops: CDR1 SGHNT, CDR2 YYREEE (reference sequence). Trimming took off 2 bases at V and 4 bases at J, with 7 bases between the two ends. This CDR3 is CASSFNGGANVLTF. Here the CDR3 DNA reads TGTGCCAGCAGCTTTAACGGGGGGGCCAACGTCCTGACTTTC.

The chain employs TRBV5-5 and TRBJ2-1; the match to TRBD2 covers 7 bases. V shed 0 bases, J shed 0 bases, and the junction held 0 bases outside the gene matches. Germline V gives CDR1 SGHKS, CDR2 YYEKEE (reference sequence). The CDR3 totals 15 residues. For the CDR3, the DNA is TGTGCCAGCAGCTTGGGCGGGGGCTCCTACAATGAGCAGTTCTTC. Translating it yields CASSLGGGSYNEQFF.

J is TRBJ1-6 and V is TRBV7-2, with D tentatively TRBD1 (5 bases). The length of the CDR3 is 14 residues. In germline, CDR1 is SGHTA, CDR2 FQGNSA. Trimming removed 7 bases from V and 7 bases from J, with 14 bases in between. The CDR3 is CASNQRQTNSPLHF. The CDR3 region has the DNA TGTGCCAGCAACCAAAGACAGACAAATTCACCCCTCCACTTT.

This clone was detected a few times. J is TRBJ1-1 and V is TRBV18, with D possibly matching TRBD1 (6 bases). There are 15 residues in the CDR3. V gave up 1 base and J gave up 3 bases, with 12 bases separating them. Germline V gene sequence: CDR1 KGHSH, CDR2 LQKENI. Here the CDR3 DNA reads TGTGCCAGCTCACCACTTACAGGGTGGGACACTGAAGCTTTCTTT. Its translation is CASSPLTGWDTEAFF.

The chain carries TRBV28 and TRBJ1-2; D may be TRBD1 (5 bases). Germline CDR1 reads MDHEN; CDR2 reads SYDVKM. V shed 4 bases and J shed 8 bases, with 11 bases lying between them. The CDR3 contains 12 residues. Here the CDR3 DNA reads TGTGCCAGCAGTTCCCCAGGGAAGGGCTACACCTTC. As protein: CASSSPGKGYTF.

The chain recombines TRBV11-3 with TRBJ1-6; D is ambiguous. Germline lookup yields CDR1 SGHNT and CDR2 YENEEA. Deletions cut 9 bases from V and 6 bases from J, with 9 bases between. The CDR3 runs 12 residues. This chain's CDR3 is CASTESNSPLHF. As DNA, the CDR3 is TGTGCCAGTACAGAGTCTAATTCACCCCTCCACTTT.

V usage is TRBV7-8 and J usage is TRBJ2-5, with TRBD2 as a possible D gene (5 bases). Trimming shortened V by 2 bases and J by 4 bases, and 14 bases separated the two germline ends. From germline, CDR1 is SGHVS and CDR2 FQNEAQ. CDR3 length equals 15 residues. The CDR3 DNA reads TGTGCCAGCAGCTTAATCCGGGGAAGCGGAGAGACCCAGTACTTC. Its protein product is CASSLIRGSGETQYF.

The V and J genes are TRBV30 and TRBJ2-1; D is perhaps TRBD2 (5 bases). Trimming took off 5 bases at V and 9 bases at J, with 11 bases between the two ends. CDR1 and CDR2 from the germline V gene are GTSNPN and SVGIG (reference sequence). The CDR3 covers 11 residues. CDR3 region: CAWSLGSEQFF. The CDR3 DNA reads as TGTGCCTGGTCTCTGGGGAGTGAGCAGTTCTTC.

This chain uses TRBV5-4 with TRBJ1-4; D uncertain. V was shortened by 0 bases and J by 2 bases, with 8 bases between the two germline ends. CDR1 and CDR2 (germline): SGHNT, YYREEE (reference sequence). The CDR3 spans 15 residues. The DNA for the CDR3 is TGTGCCAGCAGCTTGGACAGTTCGACTAATGAAAAACTGTTTTTT. This translates into CASSLDSSTNEKLFF.

The rearrangement links TRBV28 to TRBJ1-5; D uncertain. The CDR3 sequence is 17 residues long. V lost 4 bases, J lost 0 bases, and 16 bases lay in between. CDR1 MDHEN and CDR2 SYDVKM come from the germline V gene. CDR3 in DNA: TGTGCCAGCAGTTACCCGGGAGGATCCTATAGCAATCAGCCCCAGCATTTT. It encodes CASSYPGGSYSNQPQHF.

The chain is built from TRBV5-1 and TRBJ2-6; possible D gene TRBD1, 6 bases. V dropped 2 bases and J dropped 4 bases, with 13 bases sitting between them. CDR3 length equals 16 residues. Per the germline V gene, CDR1 is SGHRS and CDR2 is YFSETQ. This chain's CDR3 is CASSLQQGAGANVLTF. CDR3 bases: TGCGCCAGCAGCTTACAACAGGGTGCCGGGGCCAACGTCCTGACTTTC.

This sequence joins TRBV11-3 and TRBJ2-5, with 9 nucleotides matching TRBD2. V lost 4 bases and J lost 5; bases outside the gene matches: 14. Germline loops: CDR1 SGHNT, CDR2 YENEEA. The CDR3 has 17 amino acids. The CDR3 DNA sequence: TGTGCCAGCAGCTCCCGAAGGAGCGGGGGGCTGCGGGAGACCCAGTACTTC. Translating it yields CASSSRRSGGLRETQYF.

The chain joins TRBV27 to TRBJ1-1; D ambiguous. This CDR3 has 15 residues. Per germline, CDR1 MNHEY and CDR2 SMNVEV (reference sequence). V lost 4 bases and J lost 1, with 13 bases in between. The CDR3 spells CASSWGGVGNTEAFF. The CDR3 DNA reads TGTGCCAGCAGTTGGGGAGGAGTCGGGAACACTGAAGCTTTCTTT.

As for this clone: The junction shows a germline mismatch at one end, possibly a read error. The chain carries TRBV7-9 and TRBJ2-7, with D possibly being TRBD1 or TRBD2 (6 bases each). The length of the CDR3 is 11 residues. Germline loops: CDR1 SEHNR, CDR2 FQNEAQ (reference sequence). CDR3 DNA: TGTGCCAGCAGCTTTTTACAGGGACTGCACTTC. Translation gives CASSFLQGLHF.

The V gene is TRBV6-1, the J gene TRBJ1-2; D remains unclear. Trimming took 1 base from V and 4 from J, leaving 10 bases between them. There are 14 residues in the CDR3. The germline V gene encodes CDR1 MNHNS and CDR2 SASEGT. DNA of the CDR3: TGTGCCAGCAGTGAAGGAACCAGCCCCTATGGCTACACCTTC. Its translation is CASSEGTSPYGYTF.

The sample holds one count of this clone. The rearrangement links TRBV7-9 to TRBJ2-4; weak D call: TRBD2 (5 bases). Trimming left V 6 bases short and J 0 bases short, with 15 bases between. The CDR3 covers 16 residues. CDR1 SEHNR and CDR2 FQNEAQ come from the germline V gene (reference sequence). CDR3 DNA sequence: TGTGCCAGCAGTCCCCGCGAGCGGCTAGCCAAAAACATTCAGTACTTC. It yields the protein CASSPRERLAKNIQYF.

The chain recombines TRBV7-9 with TRBJ1-6, with a possible D match to TRBD1 (5 bases). Germline CDR1 reads SEHNR; CDR2 reads FQNEAQ (reference sequence). The CDR3 runs 15 residues. The V end was cut by 3 bases, the J end by 5 bases, with 11 bases between. This CDR3 reads CASSFGRTNNSPLHF. CDR3 nucleotides: TGTGCCAGCAGCTTCGGCAGGACAAATAATTCACCCCTCCACTTT.

The chain employs TRBV2 and TRBJ2-6; D gene unclear. Germline V lookup: CDR1 SNHLY, CDR2 FYNNEI. V lost 7 bases to trimming and J lost 0 bases, with 4 bases between them. The CDR3 sequence is 13 residues long. Written as DNA, the CDR3 is TGTGCCAGCATCATCTCTGGGGCCAACGTCCTGACTTTC. Translated, it gives CASIISGANVLTF.

The chain links TRBV27 to TRBJ2-7; D might be TRBD1 (6 bases). In germline, CDR1 is MNHEY, CDR2 SMNVEV (reference sequence). The V gene lost 6 bases and the J gene lost 4 bases, with 16 bases spanning the gap. The CDR3 covers 14 residues. DNA for the CDR3: TGTGCCAGCAGAAGGGGTTTCGGACAGTACGAGCAGTACTTC. Encoded protein: CASRRGFGQYEQYF.